The rows below give T cell receptor beta chains drawn from one sample of a study of cytomegalovirus exposure and HLA in healthy donors. Clones were read by immunoSEQ multiplex PCR, and TCRdb kept only the in-frame ones, dropping some. The sample has about 84,000 clones, 70% to 90% seen once. The specimen sequenced was PBMCs. Source of these receptors: a young man in good health and CMV-seronegative. The CDR3 runs from the conserved cysteine through the conserved F or W. The D gene is left open where the match is weak. Not all rows give a size; the values are once, few, many and, for expanded clones, a class.

V: TRBV25-1; size: -; D: -; J: TRBJ1-1; CDR3: CASSLSPGGQKVNTEAFF; DNA: TGTGCCAGCAGCCTATCACCCGGCGGACAAAAAGTGAACACTGAAGCTTTCTTT
V: TRBV21-1; size: -; D: -; J: TRBJ2-5; CDR3: CASRSRTKTSGSQETQYF; DNA: TGTGCCAGCAGGAGCCGAACAAAGACTAGCGGGAGCCAAGAGACCCAGTACTTC
V: TRBV6-1; size: -; D: -; J: TRBJ2-3; CDR3: CASSATLADTQYF; DNA: TGTGCCAGCAGTGCCACTTTAGCAGATACGCAGTATTTT
V: TRBV12-5; size: -; D: TRBD1; J: TRBJ2-1; CDR3: CASGMDRGGRNEQFF; DNA: TGTGCTAGTGGGATGGACAGGGGAGGACGCAATGAGCAGTTCTTC
V: TRBV29-1; size: -; D: -; J: TRBJ2-7; CDR3: CSVARGSYEQYF; DNA: TGCAGCGTTGCTAGGGGTTCCTACGAGCAGTACTTC
V: TRBV6-1; size: -; D: TRBD1; J: TRBJ1-5; CDR3: CASSERSLGGQPQHF; DNA: TGTGCCAGCAGTGAAAGGTCCTTAGGGGGCCAGCCCCAGCATTTT
V: TRBV6-5; size: few; D: -; J: TRBJ2-1; CDR3: CASKDYSYNEQFF; DNA: TGTGCCAGCAAAGACTACTCCTACAATGAGCAGTTCTTC
V: TRBV7-3; size: -; D: TRBD2; J: TRBJ2-2; CDR3: CASSIASGRFGELFF; DNA: TGTGCCAGCAGCATTGCTAGCGGGAGATTCGGGGAGCTGTTTTTT
V: TRBV5-1; size: -; D: -; J: TRBJ2-7; CDR3: CASSKLDSRDEQYF; DNA: TGCGCCAGCAGCAAGCTGGACAGTAGGGACGAGCAGTACTTC
V: TRBV5-6; size: -; D: -; J: TRBJ2-1; CDR3: CASSFRQASSSYNEQFF; DNA: TGTGCCAGCAGCTTCAGACAGGCCAGCAGCTCCTACAATGAGCAGTTCTTC
V: TRBV30; size: -; D: -; J: TRBJ1-1; CDR3: CAWSVEGRTEAFF; DNA: TGTGCCTGGAGTGTGGAGGGGCGGACTGAAGCTTTCTTT
V: TRBV29-1; size: -; D: TRBD2; J: TRBJ2-1; CDR3: CSVEGSSGSRNEQFF; DNA: TGCAGCGTTGAAGGGTCTAGCGGGAGTAGAAATGAGCAGTTCTTC
V: TRBV28; size: -; D: -; J: TRBJ1-2; CDR3: CASSFGSGIGYTF; DNA: TGTGCCAGCAGTTTTGGGTCAGGTATTGGCTACACCTTC
V: TRBV6-5; size: -; D: TRBD1; J: TRBJ2-3; CDR3: CATHRGPGTQYF; DNA: TGTGCCACCCACAGGGGGCCCGGGACGCAGTATTTT
V: TRBV30; size: -; D: -; J: TRBJ1-5; CDR3: CAWSVRGSQPQHF; DNA: TGTGCCTGGAGTGTTAGGGGGTCACAGCCCCAGCATTTT
V: TRBV6-1; size: -; D: -; J: TRBJ2-7; CDR3: CASSEALAEEPYF; DNA: TGTGCCAGCAGTGAAGCGTTGGCAGAAGAACCGTACTTC
V: TRBV4-2; size: few; D: TRBD1; J: TRBJ1-2; CDR3: CASSQDRDRENYTF; DNA: TGTGCCAGCAGCCAAGACCGGGACAGGGAGAACTACACCTTC
V: TRBV2; size: few; D: -; J: TRBJ1-6; CDR3: CASSEALRGSPLHF; DNA: TGTGCCAGCAGTGAAGCGCTAAGGGGCTCACCCCTCCACTTT
V: TRBV6-6; size: -; D: -; J: TRBJ2-7; CDR3: CASSSGTGGEQYF; DNA: TGTGCCAGCAGCTCCGGGACCGGGGGAGAGCAGTACTTC
V: TRBV10-3; size: -; D: -; J: TRBJ2-1; CDR3: CAISELTPGEGHKYNEQFF; DNA: TGTGCCATCAGTGAGCTCACCCCCGGTGAGGGACACAAATACAATGAGCAGTTCTTC
V: TRBV6-5; size: -; D: -; J: TRBJ1-2; CDR3: CATTQGGGYTF; DNA: TGTGCCACCACCCAGGGCGGTGGCTACACCTTC
V: TRBV19; size: -; D: TRBD2; J: TRBJ2-7; CDR3: CASSMRPPNGGGRISYEQYF; DNA: TGTGCCAGTAGTATGCGCCCCCCGAATGGAGGCGGGAGAATCTCCTACGAGCAGTACTTC
V: TRBV19; size: -; D: -; J: TRBJ2-2; CDR3: CASSAEQNTGELFF; DNA: TGTGCCAGTAGTGCAGAACAGAACACCGGGGAGCTGTTTTTT
V: TRBV6-6; size: few; D: -; J: TRBJ1-1; CDR3: CASSYSGADVFF; DNA: TGTGCCAGCAGTTACTCTGGGGCCGATGTTTTCTTT
V: TRBV28; size: -; D: TRBD2; J: TRBJ2-7; CDR3: CASSSGTRAYEQYF; DNA: TGTGCCAGCAGTTCGGGGACTAGGGCCTACGAGCAGTACTTC
V: TRBV15; size: -; D: TRBD1; J: TRBJ1-4; CDR3: CATSRGRTGATNEKLFF; DNA: TGTGCCACCAGCAGAGGGCGGACAGGGGCAACTAATGAAAAACTGTTTTTT
V: TRBV6-5; size: -; D: TRBD2; J: TRBJ2-7; CDR3: CASSAGESEQYF; DNA: TGTGCCAGCAGTGCGGGGGAATCCGAGCAGTACTTC
V: TRBV6-6; size: -; D: -; J: TRBJ2-7; CDR3: CASSLRVSTVSYEQYF; DNA: TGTGCCAGCAGTCTACGGGTTTCGACAGTCTCCTACGAGCAGTACTTC
V: TRBV28; size: -; D: -; J: TRBJ2-7; CDR3: CASSKPRGFRAYEQYF; DNA: TGTGCCAGCAGCAAACCGAGGGGGTTCCGCGCCTACGAGCAGTACTTC
V: TRBV28; size: once; D: -; J: TRBJ2-3; CDR3: CASSLYQKLTDTQYF; DNA: TGTGCCAGCAGTTTATACCAAAAGCTCACAGATACGCAGTATTTT
V: TRBV5-1; size: once; D: TRBD2; J: TRBJ2-7; CDR3: CASSLAGGEQYF; DNA: TGCGCCAGCTCCCTAGCGGGAGGCGAGCAGTACTTC
V: TRBV2; size: -; D: TRBD2; J: TRBJ2-1; CDR3: CASSELAFSYNEQFF; DNA: TGTGCCAGCAGCGAACTAGCGTTTTCCTACAATGAGCAGTTCTTC
V: TRBV2; size: -; D: TRBD1; J: TRBJ2-6; CDR3: CASSQQGNSGANVLTF; DNA: TGTGCCAGCAGCCAACAGGGGAACTCTGGGGCCAACGTCCTGACTTTC
V: TRBV15; size: -; D: -; J: TRBJ2-7; CDR3: CATSIGDSYEQYF; DNA: TGTGCCACCAGCATAGGGGACTCCTACGAGCAGTACTTC
V: TRBV25-1; size: -; D: TRBD2; J: TRBJ2-7; CDR3: CASSTREGGDEQYF; DNA: TGTGCCAGCTCAACGCGGGAGGGCGGTGACGAGCAGTACTTC
V: TRBV30; size: -; D: TRBD1; J: TRBJ1-4; CDR3: CAWRGTGQGMIRSNEKLFF; DNA: TGTGCCTGGAGGGGTACGGGACAGGGGATGATTCGCTCTAATGAAAAACTGTTTTTT
V: TRBV7-9; size: -; D: -; J: TRBJ1-1; CDR3: CASCESWNTEAFF; DNA: TGTGCCAGCTGTGAGTCCTGGAACACTGAAGCTTTCTTT
V: TRBV6-1; size: -; D: -; J: TRBJ1-1; CDR3: CASSEAGSTEAFF; DNA: TGTGCCAGCAGTGAAGCGGGGAGCACTGAAGCTTTCTTT